This T cell receptor (beta chain) was identified in a study of long-term antiretroviral therapy in people with HIV. There were no participants with HIV treated outside the United States. Germline V lookup: CDR1 MGHDK, CDR2 SYGVNS. The V gene lost 1 base and the J gene lost 6 bases, with 7 bases spanning the gap. The CDR3 is made up of 14 amino acids. Runs used v3.0 of the immunoSEQ assay and were done at survey level. The method was immunoSEQ multiplex PCR; TCRdb's version includes in-frame clones alone and lacks a portion of them. The sample has 13,000 or so clones; 80% are singletons. This sample comprised unsorted PBMCs, obtained 3.2 years before starting antiretroviral therapy. This TCR was recovered from a man between 35 and 55 years old with HIV. The V and J genes are TRBV25-1 and TRBJ1-6, with unresolved D. In DNA, the CDR3 is TGTGCCAGCAGTGAATGGGTCAGTAATTCACCCCTCCACTTT. Translating it yields CASSEWVSNSPLHF.